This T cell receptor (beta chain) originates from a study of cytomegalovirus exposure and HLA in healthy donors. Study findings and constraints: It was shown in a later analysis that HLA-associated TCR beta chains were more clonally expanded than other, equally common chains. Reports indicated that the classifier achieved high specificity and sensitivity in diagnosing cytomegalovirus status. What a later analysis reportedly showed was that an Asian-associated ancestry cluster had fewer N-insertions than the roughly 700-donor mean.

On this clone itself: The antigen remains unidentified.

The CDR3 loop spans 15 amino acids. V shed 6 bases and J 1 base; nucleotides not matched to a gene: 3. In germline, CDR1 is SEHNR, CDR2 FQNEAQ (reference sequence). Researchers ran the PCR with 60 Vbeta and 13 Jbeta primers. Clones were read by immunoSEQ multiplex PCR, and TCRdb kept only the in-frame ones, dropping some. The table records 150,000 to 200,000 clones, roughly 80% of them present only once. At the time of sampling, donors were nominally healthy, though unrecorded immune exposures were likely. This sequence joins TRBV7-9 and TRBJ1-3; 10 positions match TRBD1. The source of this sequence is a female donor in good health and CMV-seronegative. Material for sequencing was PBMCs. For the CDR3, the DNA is TGTGCCAGCAGTAGGACAGGGGGTTCTGGAAACACCATATATTTT. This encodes CASSRTGGSGNTIYF.